This is a list of T cell receptor beta chains from one sample in a study of chemoradiotherapy in HPV16-positive cancers. Profiling relied on immunoSEQ multiplex PCR, and the TCRdb table lists in-frame clones only, not all of them. The sample carries approximately 4,500 clones, over 55% recorded once. The sequencing used tumor tissue, collected from a patient who underwent chemoradiotherapy. These receptors originate from a human donor with HPV-associated anogenital cancer. CDR3s include the opening cysteine and the closing phenylalanine or tryptophan. The D gene is left open where the match is weak. Size is omitted from some rows. Given values are once, few, many or a class for expanded clones.

D gene	clone size	J gene	V gene	CDR3 protein	CDR3 DNA
.	.	TRBJ1-4	TRBV7-9	CASSLDGGVGEKLFF	TGTGCCAGCAGCTTAGATGGAGGGGTGGGTGAAAAACTGTTTTTT
TRBD1	.	TRBJ1-2	TRBV4-1	CASSQEGGTAYGYTF	TGCGCCAGCAGCCAAGAAGGCGGGACAGCCTATGGCTACACCTTC
.	few	TRBJ2-3	TRBV29-1	CSASGQGGTDTQYF	TGCAGCGCCAGCGGGCAGGGGGGCACAGATACGCAGTATTTT
.	.	TRBJ1-1	TRBV19	CASSLGRNTEAFF	TGTGCCAGTAGTTTGGGGCGGAACACTGAAGCTTTCTTT
.	few	TRBJ2-3	TRBV7-2	CASSRPGDTQYF	TGTGCCAGCAGCCGTCCCGGGGATACGCAGTATTTT
TRBD1	.	TRBJ2-3	TRBV28	CASPPGTGATDTQYF	TGTGCCAGCCCACCCGGGACAGGGGCAACGGATACGCAGTATTTT
TRBD2	.	TRBJ2-1	TRBV7-2	CASSTGTNYNEQFF	TGTGCCAGCAGCACCGGGACTAACTACAATGAGCAGTTCTTC
.	.	TRBJ1-3	TRBV5-6	CASSLRARTEVVGNTIYF	TGTGCCAGCAGCTTGAGGGCCAGGACCGAAGTCGTAGGAAACACCATATATTTT
.	.	TRBJ1-3	TRBV5-5	CASSAGPRIWVGANTIYF	TGTGCCAGCAGCGCCGGGCCCCGTATCTGGGTGGGGGCAAACACCATATATTTT
TRBD1	.	TRBJ1-1	TRBV14	CASSQTPLTGGTEAFF	TGTGCCAGCAGCCAAACCCCTCTGACAGGGGGCACTGAAGCTTTCTTT
.	.	TRBJ2-7	TRBV5-6	CASSLNRGYEQYF	TGTGCCAGCAGCTTGAATAGGGGCTACGAGCAGTACTTC
TRBD1	.	TRBJ2-2	TRBV19	CASSTDRGGTGELFF	TGTGCCAGTAGTACAGACAGGGGTGGCACCGGGGAGCTGTTTTTT
TRBD1	.	TRBJ2-3	TRBV4-3	CASSQRQGRDTQYF	TGCGCCAGCAGCCAAAGACAGGGAAGGGATACGCAGTATTTT
.	.	TRBJ2-5	TRBV7-9	CASSQSGPRPGGETQYF	TGTGCCAGCAGCCAATCCGGGCCCCGGCCCGGTGGGGAGACCCAGTACTTC
.	.	TRBJ2-6	TRBV19	CASNGYTGANVLTF	TGTGCCAGTAACGGGTACACTGGGGCCAACGTCCTGACTTTC
.	.	TRBJ1-1	TRBV6-5	CASGASGKTEAFF	TGTGCCAGCGGAGCTTCAGGGAAGACTGAAGCTTTCTTT
.	few	TRBJ1-5	TRBV28	CASLGSVGVDGQPQHF	TGTGCCAGCCTCGGGAGCGTTGGGGTTGACGGTCAGCCCCAGCATTTT
.	few	TRBJ2-1	TRBV11-2	CASSSILGNEQFF	TGTGCCAGCAGCTCTATTCTTGGGAATGAGCAGTTCTTC
TRBD2	.	TRBJ2-5	TRBV7-2	CASSLALAGGETQYF	TGTGCCAGCAGCTTAGCACTAGCGGGGGGGGAGACCCAGTACTTC
TRBD1	.	TRBJ2-7	TRBV13	CASSWTGSYEQYF	TGTGCCAGCAGCTGGACAGGCTCCTACGAGCAGTACTTC
.	.	TRBJ1-5	TRBV28	CASSMNSFNQPQHF	TGTGCCAGCAGTATGAACAGCTTCAATCAGCCCCAGCATTTT
.	.	TRBJ2-1	TRBV5-4	CASSLPRNEQFF	TGTGCCAGCAGCCTACCCCGCAATGAGCAGTTCTTC
.	.	TRBJ1-3	TRBV25-1	CASTGAPSGNTIYF	TGTGCCAGCACCGGGGCCCCCTCTGGAAACACCATATATTTT
.	.	TRBJ1-4	TRBV4-1	CASSQPGQLMGKLFF	TGCGCCAGCAGCCAACCGGGACAACTGATGGGAAAACTGTTTTTT
.	.	TRBJ2-5	TRBV7-9	CASSLTQQETQYF	TGTGCCAGCAGCTTGACCCAGCAAGAGACCCAGTACTTC
.	.	TRBJ1-3	TRBV7-6	CASSLQGWSGNTIYF	TGTGCCAGCAGCTTACAGGGATGGTCGGGAAACACCATATATTTT
.	.	TRBJ2-5	TRBV5-4	CASSFVGDETQYF	TGTGCCAGCAGCTTTGTAGGGGATGAGACCCAGTACTTC
.	few	TRBJ2-7	TRBV7-2	CASSLDTYEQYF	TGTGCCAGCAGCTTGGACACCTACGAGCAGTACTTC
TRBD2	.	TRBJ2-3	TRBV2	CASNGLAGGETDTQYF	TGTGCCAGCAACGGACTAGCGGGAGGGGAGACAGATACGCAGTATTTT
.	once	TRBJ2-3	TRBV11-2	CASSESRVTDTQYF	TGTGCCAGCAGCGAATCCAGGGTCACAGATACGCAGTATTTT
TRBD1	.	TRBJ1-1	TRBV6-5	CASSYQGQPANTEAFF	TGTGCCAGCAGTTACCAGGGACAGCCCGCGAACACTGAAGCTTTCTTT
.	once	TRBJ2-2	TRBV29-1	CSALGNVGGELFF	TGCAGCGCCCTCGGGAATGTGGGCGGGGAGCTGTTTTTT
.	.	TRBJ1-2	TRBV6-5	CASSPLGNYGYTF	TGTGCCAGCAGTCCTTTAGGGAATTATGGCTACACCTTC
.	hyperexpanded	TRBJ1-2	TRBV11-2	CASSFGGGSNYGYTF	TGTGCCAGCAGCTTTGGGGGGGGATCCAACTATGGCTACACCTTC
.	.	TRBJ2-5	TRBV25-1	CASSDPRMETQYF	TGTGCCAGCAGTGATCCAAGAATGGAGACCCAGTACTTC
.	.	TRBJ2-3	TRBV7-2	CASSSGGTDTQYF	TGTGCCAGCAGCTCAGGGGGCACAGATACGCAGTATTTT
.	once	TRBJ2-1	TRBV29-1	CSVGGGSGAHNEQFF	TGCAGCGTTGGAGGGGGTAGCGGAGCTCACAATGAGCAGTTCTTC
TRBD2	large	TRBJ2-5	TRBV7-9	CASSLPSGQETQYF	TGTGCCAGCAGCTTGCCTAGCGGACAAGAGACCCAGTACTTC